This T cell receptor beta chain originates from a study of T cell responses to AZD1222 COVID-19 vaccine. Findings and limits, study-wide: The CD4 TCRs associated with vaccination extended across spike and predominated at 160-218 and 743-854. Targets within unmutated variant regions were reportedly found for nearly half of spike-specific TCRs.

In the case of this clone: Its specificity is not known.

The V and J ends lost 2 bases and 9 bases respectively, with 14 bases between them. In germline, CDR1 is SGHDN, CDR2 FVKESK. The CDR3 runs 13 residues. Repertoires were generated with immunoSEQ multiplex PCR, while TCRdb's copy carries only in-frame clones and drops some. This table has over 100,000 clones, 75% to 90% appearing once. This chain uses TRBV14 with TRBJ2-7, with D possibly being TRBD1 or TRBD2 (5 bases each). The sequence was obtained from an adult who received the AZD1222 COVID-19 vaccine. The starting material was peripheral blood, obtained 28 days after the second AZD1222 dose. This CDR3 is CASSQNILGGQYF. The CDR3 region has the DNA TGTGCCAGCAGCCAAAATATCCTTGGGGGGCAGTACTTC.